This T cell receptor (beta chain) was sequenced in a study of blood T cell repertoires in COVID-19. The wider study: Samples of COVID-19 (acute and convalescent) were obtained from the United States, Italy and Spain. T cells, B-cell-depleted T cells, or PBMCs supplied cDNA or gDNA.

Produced via immunoSEQ multiplex PCR; TCRdb's table is partial and in-frame only. The data show 200,000 to 250,000 clones, with roughly 80% seen just once and 4.5% to 7% held by the top ten. Trimming cost V 2 bases and J 6 bases; bases outside gene matches: 8. In germline, CDR1 is SGDLS, CDR2 YYNGEE. The length of the CDR3 is 16 residues. This clone has just one count. This receptor was obtained from a woman in her seventies with acute or convalescent COVID-19. The chain joins TRBV9 to TRBJ2-1, with TRBD2 matching over 10 bases. Sequenced input: peripheral blood. CDR3 sequence: CASSVLAGDGSNEQFF. The CDR3, as DNA: TGTGCCAGCAGCGTCCTAGCGGGAGATGGGTCCAATGAGCAGTTCTTC. Drawing the rest from reference TRBV9 and TRBJ2-1, the complete variable domain is DSGVTQTPKHLITATGQRVTLRCSPRSGDLSVYWYQQSLDQGLQFLIQYYNGEERAKGNILERFSAQQFPDLHSELNLSSLELGDSALYFCASSVLAGDGSNEQFFGPGTRLTVL.